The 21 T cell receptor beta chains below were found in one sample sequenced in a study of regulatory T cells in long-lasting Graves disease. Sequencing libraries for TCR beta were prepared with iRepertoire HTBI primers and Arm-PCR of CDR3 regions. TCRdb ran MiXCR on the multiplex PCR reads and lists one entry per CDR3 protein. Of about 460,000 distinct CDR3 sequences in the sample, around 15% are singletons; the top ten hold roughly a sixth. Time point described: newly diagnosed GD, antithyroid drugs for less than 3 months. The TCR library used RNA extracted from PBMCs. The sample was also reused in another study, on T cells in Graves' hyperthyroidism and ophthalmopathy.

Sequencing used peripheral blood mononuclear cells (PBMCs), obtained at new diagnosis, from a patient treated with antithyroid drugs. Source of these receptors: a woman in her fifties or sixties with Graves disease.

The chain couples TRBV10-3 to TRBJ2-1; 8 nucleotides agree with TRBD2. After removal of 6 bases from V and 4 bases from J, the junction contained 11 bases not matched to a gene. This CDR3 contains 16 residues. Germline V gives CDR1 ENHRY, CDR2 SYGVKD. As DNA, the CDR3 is TGTGCCATCAGCAAACTAGCGGAGGAGGGGTACAATGAGCAGTTCTTC. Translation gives CAISKLAEEGYNEQFF.

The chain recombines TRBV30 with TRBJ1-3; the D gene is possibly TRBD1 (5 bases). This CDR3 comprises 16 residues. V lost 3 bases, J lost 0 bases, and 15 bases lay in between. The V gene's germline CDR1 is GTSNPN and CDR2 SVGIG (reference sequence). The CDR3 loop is CAWSQGLSSSGNTIYF. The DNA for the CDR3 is TGTGCCTGGAGCCAGGGCCTCTCCAGCTCTGGAAACACCATATATTTT.

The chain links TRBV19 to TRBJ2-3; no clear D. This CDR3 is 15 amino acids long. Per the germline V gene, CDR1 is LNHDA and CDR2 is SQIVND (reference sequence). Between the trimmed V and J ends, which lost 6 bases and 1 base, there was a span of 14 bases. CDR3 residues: CASRPPLTRTDTQYF. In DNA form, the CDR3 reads TGTGCCAGTAGACCGCCTCTAACGCGCACAGATACGCAGTATTTT.

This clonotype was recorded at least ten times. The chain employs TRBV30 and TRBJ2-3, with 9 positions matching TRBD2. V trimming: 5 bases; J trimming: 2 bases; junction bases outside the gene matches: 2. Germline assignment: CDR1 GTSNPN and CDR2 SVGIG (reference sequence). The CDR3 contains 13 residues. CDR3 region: CAWVAGATDTQYF. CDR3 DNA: TGTGCCTGGGTAGCGGGGGCCACAGATACGCAGTATTTT.

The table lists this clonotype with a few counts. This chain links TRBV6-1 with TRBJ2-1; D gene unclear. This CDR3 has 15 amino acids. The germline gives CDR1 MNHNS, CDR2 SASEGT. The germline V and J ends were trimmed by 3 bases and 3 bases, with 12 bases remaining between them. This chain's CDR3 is CASSEIASIYNEQFF. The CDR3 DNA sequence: TGTGCCAGCAGTGAGATCGCTAGTATCTACAATGAGCAGTTCTTC.

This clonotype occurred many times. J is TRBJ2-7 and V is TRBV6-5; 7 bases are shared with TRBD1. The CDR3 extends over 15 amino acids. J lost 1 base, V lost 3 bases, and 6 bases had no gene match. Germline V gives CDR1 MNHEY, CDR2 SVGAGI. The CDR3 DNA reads TGTGCCAGCAGTTATACAGGGGTTTGGTCCTACGAGCAGTACTTC. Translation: CASSYTGVWSYEQYF.

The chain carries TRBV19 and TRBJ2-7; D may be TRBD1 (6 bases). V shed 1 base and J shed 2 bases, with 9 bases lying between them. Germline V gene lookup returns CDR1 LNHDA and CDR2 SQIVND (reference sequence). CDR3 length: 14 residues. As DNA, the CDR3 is TGTGCCAGTAGTATAGCGGGACAAGCCTACGAGCAGTACTTC. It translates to CASSIAGQAYEQYF.

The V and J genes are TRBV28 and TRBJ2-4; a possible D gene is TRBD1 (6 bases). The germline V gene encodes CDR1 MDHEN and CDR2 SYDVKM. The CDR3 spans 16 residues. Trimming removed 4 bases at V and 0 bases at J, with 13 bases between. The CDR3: CASSSGTSLAKNIQYF. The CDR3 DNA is TGTGCCAGCAGTTCCGGGACATCCCTAGCCAAAAACATTCAGTACTTC. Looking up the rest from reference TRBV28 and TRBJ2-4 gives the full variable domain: DVKVTQSSRYLVKRTGEKVFLECVQDMDHENMFWYRQDPGLGLRLIYFSYDVKMKEKGDIPEGYSVSREKKERFSLILESASTNQTSMYLCASSSGTSLAKNIQYFGAGTRLSVL.

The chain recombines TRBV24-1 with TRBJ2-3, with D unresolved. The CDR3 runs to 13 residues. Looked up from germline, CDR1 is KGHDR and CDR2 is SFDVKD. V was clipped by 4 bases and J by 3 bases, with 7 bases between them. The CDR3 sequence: CATSEGRTDTQYF. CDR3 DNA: TGTGCCACCAGTGAGGGCCGGACAGATACGCAGTATTTT.

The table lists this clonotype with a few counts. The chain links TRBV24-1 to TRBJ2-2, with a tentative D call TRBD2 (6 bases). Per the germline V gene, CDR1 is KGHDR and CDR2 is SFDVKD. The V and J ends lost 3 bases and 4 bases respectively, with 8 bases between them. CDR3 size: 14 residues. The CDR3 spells CATSDAGFTGELFF. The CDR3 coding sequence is TGTGCCACCAGTGATGCGGGGTTCACCGGGGAGCTGTTTTTT.

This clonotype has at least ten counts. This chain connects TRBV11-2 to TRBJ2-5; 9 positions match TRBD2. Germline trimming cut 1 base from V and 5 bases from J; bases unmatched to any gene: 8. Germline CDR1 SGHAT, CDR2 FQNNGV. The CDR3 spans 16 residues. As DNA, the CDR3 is TGTGCCAGCAGCTTAGGGTCTGCGGGAGGGCGGGAGACCCAGTACTTC. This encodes CASSLGSAGGRETQYF.

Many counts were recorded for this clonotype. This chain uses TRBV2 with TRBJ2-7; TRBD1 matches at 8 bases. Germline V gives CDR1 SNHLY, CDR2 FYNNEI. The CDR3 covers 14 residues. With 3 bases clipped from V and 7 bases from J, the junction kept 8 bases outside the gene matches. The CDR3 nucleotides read TGTGCCAGCAGTGATAGAACCGGGACAGGTGAGCAGTACTTC. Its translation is CASSDRTGTGEQYF.

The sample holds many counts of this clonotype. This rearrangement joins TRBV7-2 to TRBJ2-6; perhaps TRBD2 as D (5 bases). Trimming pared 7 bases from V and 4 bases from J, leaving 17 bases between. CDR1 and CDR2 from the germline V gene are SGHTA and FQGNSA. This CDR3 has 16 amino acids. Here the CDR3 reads CASTKQSGSGANVLTF. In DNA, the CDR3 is TGTGCCAGCACCAAACAATCGGGGTCCGGGGCCAACGTCCTGACTTTC. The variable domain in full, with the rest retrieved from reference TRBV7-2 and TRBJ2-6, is GAGVSQSPSNKVTEKGKDVELRCDPISGHTALYWYRQSLGQGLEFLIYFQGNSAPDKSGLPSDRFSAERTGGSVSTLTIQRTQQEDSAVYLCASTKQSGSGANVLTFGAGSRLTVL.

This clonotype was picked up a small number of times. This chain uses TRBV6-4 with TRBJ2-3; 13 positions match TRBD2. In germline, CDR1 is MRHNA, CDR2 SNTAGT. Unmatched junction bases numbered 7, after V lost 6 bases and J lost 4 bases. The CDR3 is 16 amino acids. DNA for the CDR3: TGTGCCAGCAGCCCCGGGACTAGCGGGGCCGCAGATACGCAGTATTTT. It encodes CASSPGTSGAADTQYF.

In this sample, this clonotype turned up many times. Here the CDR3 reads CASSLDWTSGLSDTQYF. The CDR3 nucleotides are TGTGCCAGCAGCCTAGACTGGACTAGCGGGCTTAGCGATACGCAGTATTTT. V and J are TRBV4-2 and TRBJ2-3; 11 positions agree with TRBD2. The CDR3 has 17 residues. From germline, CDR1 is LGHNA and CDR2 YNFKEQ. V was pared by 4 bases and J by 6 bases, with 12 bases of the junction left unmatched.

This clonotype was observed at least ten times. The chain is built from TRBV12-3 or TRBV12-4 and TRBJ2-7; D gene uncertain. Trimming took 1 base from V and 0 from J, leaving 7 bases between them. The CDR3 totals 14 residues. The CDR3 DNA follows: TGTGCCAGCAGTTTAGGGTGGAGCTCCTACGAGCAGTACTTC. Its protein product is CASSLGWSSYEQYF.

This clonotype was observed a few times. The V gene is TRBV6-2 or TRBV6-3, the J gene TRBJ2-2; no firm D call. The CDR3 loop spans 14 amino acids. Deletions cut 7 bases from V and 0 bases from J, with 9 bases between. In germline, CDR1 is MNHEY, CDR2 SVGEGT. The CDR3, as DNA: TGTGCCAGCAAGACGACTGCGAACACCGGGGAGCTGTTTTTT. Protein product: CASKTTANTGELFF.

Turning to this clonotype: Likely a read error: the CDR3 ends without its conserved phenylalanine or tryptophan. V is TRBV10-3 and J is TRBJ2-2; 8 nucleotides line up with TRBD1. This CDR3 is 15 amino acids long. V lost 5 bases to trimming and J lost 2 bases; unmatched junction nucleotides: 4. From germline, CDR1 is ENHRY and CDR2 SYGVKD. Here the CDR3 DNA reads TGTGCCATCAGTTCAGGACAGGGAAACACCGGGGAGCTGTTTTCT. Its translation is CAISSGQGNTGELFS.

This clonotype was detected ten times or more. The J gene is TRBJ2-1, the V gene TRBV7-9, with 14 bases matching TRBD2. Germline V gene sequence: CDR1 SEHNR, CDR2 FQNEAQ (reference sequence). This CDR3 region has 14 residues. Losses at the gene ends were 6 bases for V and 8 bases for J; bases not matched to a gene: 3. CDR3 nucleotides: TGTGCCAGCAGTCCGGGACTAGCGGGAGATGAGCAGTTCTTC. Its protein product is CASSPGLAGDEQFF.

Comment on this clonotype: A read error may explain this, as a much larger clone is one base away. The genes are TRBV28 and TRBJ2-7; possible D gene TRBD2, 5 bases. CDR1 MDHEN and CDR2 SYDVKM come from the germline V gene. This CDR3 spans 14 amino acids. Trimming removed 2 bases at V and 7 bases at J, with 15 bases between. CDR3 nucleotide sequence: TGTGCCAGCAGTTTAAGCGGCGCTAGTCATGAGCAGTACTTC. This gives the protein CASSLSGASHEQYF.

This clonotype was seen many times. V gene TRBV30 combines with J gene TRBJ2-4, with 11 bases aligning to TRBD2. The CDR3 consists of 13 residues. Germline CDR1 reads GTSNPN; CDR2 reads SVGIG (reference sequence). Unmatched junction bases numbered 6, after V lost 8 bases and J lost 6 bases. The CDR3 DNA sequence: TGTGCCCTCCGGACTAGCGGGTTAAACATTCAGTACTTC. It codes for CALRTSGLNIQYF.